These T cell receptor beta chains were read from a single sample in a study of blood T cell repertoires in COVID-19. The table came from immunoSEQ multiplex PCR; TCRdb's copy has only in-frame clones and leaves some out. This table holds 250,000 or so clones, over 80% found once. Sequencing used peripheral blood. The source is a human donor in a cohort sampled during active COVID-19. The CDR3 runs from the conserved cysteine through the conserved F or W. A D gene is named only where the DNA matches it firmly. For some rows the clone size is stated as once, few or many, or as a class when expanded; others skip it.

clone_size j_call v_call d_call cdr3_length cdr3_aa cdr3_nt
. TRBJ2-1 TRBV7-3 TRBD1 13 CASSPLTGDEQFF TGTGCCAGCAGCCCTCTCACAGGGGATGAGCAGTTCTTC
. TRBJ1-2 TRBV3-1/TRBV3-2 . 14 CASSKADSAYGYTF TGTGCCAGCAGCAAGGCCGACAGCGCCTATGGCTACACCTTC
. TRBJ2-3 TRBV6-4 TRBD2 15 CASSDGAGGTDTQYF TGTGCCAGCAGTGACGGGGCGGGAGGCACAGATACGCAGTATTTT
. TRBJ1-1 TRBV7-9 . 13 CASSLGVGTEAFF TGTGCCAGCAGCTTAGGGGTCGGGACTGAAGCTTTCTTT
. TRBJ2-3 TRBV27 . 15 CASSFEGGGTDTQYF TGTGCCAGCAGTTTCGAAGGAGGTGGCACAGATACGCAGTATTTT
. TRBJ1-6 TRBV7-6 . 15 CASSLARGLNSPLHF TGTGCCAGCAGCTTAGCGCGCGGGCTAAATTCACCCCTCCACTTT
. TRBJ2-2 TRBV7-3 . 14 CASSLFHRSGELFF TGTGCCAGCAGCTTATTCCACCGGTCAGGGGAGCTGTTTTTT
. TRBJ2-7 TRBV19 TRBD1 12 CASSTTGNEQYF TGTGCCAGTAGTACGACAGGGAACGAGCAGTACTTC
. TRBJ2-7 TRBV28 TRBD1 15 CASSPRTGQGREQYF TGTGCCAGCAGTCCTCGGACAGGCCAGGGTCGAGAGCAGTACTTC
once TRBJ1-2 TRBV5-1 TRBD1 18 CASSLGVRRDRLNYGYTF TGCGCCAGCAGCTTGGGGGTTCGGCGGGACAGACTGAACTATGGCTACACCTTC
. TRBJ2-3 TRBV2 TRBD2 15 CASSRLAGGSDTQYF TGTGCCAGCTCCCGACTAGCGGGAGGTTCAGATACGCAGTATTTT
. TRBJ2-2 TRBV9 TRBD2 14 CASSVRGGTGELFF TGTGCCAGCAGCGTCCGGGGGGGCACCGGGGAGCTGTTTTTT
once TRBJ1-2 TRBV2 . 14 CASSDVQGNYGYTF TGTGCCAGCAGTGATGTTCAGGGCAACTATGGCTACACCTTC
. TRBJ2-1 TRBV19 . 15 CASSFRGNSYNEQFF TGTGCCAGTAGTTTCAGAGGGAACTCCTACAATGAGCAGTTCTTC
few TRBJ1-4 TRBV12-3/TRBV12-4 . 12 CASRRGIEKLFF TGTGCCAGCAGGCGCGGTATCGAAAAACTGTTTTTT
. TRBJ2-2 TRBV5-1 TRBD2 16 CASSLVAGTNTGELFF TGCGCCAGCAGCCTGGTAGCGGGGACCAACACCGGGGAGCTGTTTTTT
. TRBJ1-1 TRBV5-1 . 14 CASSFGGLNTEAFF TGCGCCAGCAGCTTTGGGGGCCTAAACACTGAAGCTTTCTTT
. TRBJ2-5 TRBV11-2 . 13 CASSLRGEKTQYF TGTGCCAGCAGCTTACGCGGGGAAAAGACCCAGTACTTC
. TRBJ2-3 TRBV4-1 TRBD1 16 CASSQSIGQGAREQYF TGCGCCAGCAGCCAAAGCATTGGACAGGGGGCGAGAGAGCAGTATTTT
. TRBJ2-7 TRBV7-9 . 17 CASSLGRGRTGTYEQYF TGTGCCAGCAGCTTAGGACGGGGTCGGACTGGTACCTACGAGCAGTACTTC
once TRBJ2-7 TRBV7-6 TRBD2 16 CASSLVGREASYEQYF TGTGCCAGCAGCTTAGTTGGGAGGGAGGCGTCCTACGAGCAGTACTTC
. TRBJ2-7 TRBV3-1/TRBV3-2 . 16 CASSHAPGTGRNEQYF TGTGCCAGCAGCCATGCTCCCGGGACTGGTAGGAACGAGCAGTACTTC
. TRBJ1-5 TRBV9 . 16 CASSFTKQGSDQPQHF TGTGCCAGCAGCTTTACAAAACAGGGATCGGATCAGCCCCAGCATTTT
. TRBJ2-7 TRBV24-1 . 14 CATSEGQGGYEQYF TGTGCCACCAGTGAGGGGCAGGGTGGCTACGAGCAGTACTTC
. TRBJ1-6 TRBV7-5 . 17 CARSLEIGQGINSPLHF TGTGCCAGAAGCTTAGAAATCGGACAGGGGATTAATTCACCCCTCCACTTT
. TRBJ1-1 TRBV6-6 . 16 CASSYPASARGTEAFF TGTGCCAGCAGTTACCCCGCATCCGCTAGGGGTACTGAAGCTTTCTTT
once TRBJ2-3 TRBV7-9 TRBD2 16 CASSLGLAGVTDTQYF TGTGCCAGCAGCTTGGGACTAGCGGGAGTGACAGATACGCAGTATTTT
. TRBJ1-1 TRBV7-9 . 15 CASNEPQGMNTEAFF TGTGCCAGCAACGAACCACAGGGTATGAACACTGAAGCTTTCTTT
. TRBJ2-1 TRBV12-5 . 15 CASGLVPGLNNEQFF TGTGCTAGTGGTTTGGTACCGGGACTCAACAATGAGCAGTTCTTC
. TRBJ1-3 TRBV6-5 . 12 CASGRAGNTIYF TGTGCCAGCGGGAGGGCTGGAAACACCATATATTTT
. TRBJ1-2 TRBV28 . 14 CASSNPGVDYGYTF TGTGCCAGCAGCAACCCCGGGGTAGACTATGGCTACACCTTC
few TRBJ2-7 TRBV28 TRBD1 14 CASSHRTGGNEQYF TGTGCCAGCAGTCATCGGACAGGGGGCAACGAGCAGTACTTC
few TRBJ2-2 TRBV27 TRBD2 15 CASSSLSGRAGELFF TGTGCCAGCAGCTCCCTCAGCGGGAGGGCCGGGGAGCTGTTTTTT
. TRBJ1-3 TRBV7-3 . 15 CASSSEGVTGNTIYF TGTGCCAGCAGCTCCGAGGGGGTTACTGGAAACACCATATATTTT
. TRBJ1-1 TRBV28 TRBD1 15 CASSGAGTGNTEAFF TGTGCCAGCAGCGGAGCCGGGACAGGTAATACTGAAGCTTTCTTT
once TRBJ2-1 TRBV3-1/TRBV3-2 TRBD2 15 CASGPSGRIYNEQFF TGTGCCAGCGGACCTAGCGGGAGAATCTACAATGAGCAGTTCTTC
. TRBJ2-7 TRBV6-5 TRBD1 14 CASSTRTGSYEQYF TGTGCCAGCAGCACCCGGACAGGTTCCTACGAGCAGTACTTC
. TRBJ2-5 TRBV29-1 . 13 CSVEKQPKETQYF TGCAGCGTTGAAAAACAACCGAAAGAGACCCAGTACTTC
. TRBJ2-4 TRBV2 TRBD2 16 CASSLAGGATKNIQYF TGTGCCAGCAGTTTAGCGGGAGGGGCGACCAAAAACATTCAGTACTTC
. TRBJ2-2 TRBV6-4 . 15 CASSERRVGTGELFF TGTGCCAGCAGTGAGCGGCGGGTTGGGACCGGGGAGCTGTTTTTT
. TRBJ1-3 TRBV7-2 TRBD1 17 CASSSRTGIEAGNTIYF TGTGCCAGCAGCTCACGGACAGGAATCGAGGCTGGAAACACCATATATTTT
few TRBJ1-5 TRBV14 . 14 CASSQGNSNQPQHF TGTGCCAGCAGCCAAGGTAATAGCAATCAGCCCCAGCATTTT
. TRBJ2-5 TRBV6-4 TRBD2 18 CARTEGTSGGPIRETQYF TGTGCCAGGACCGAGGGGACTAGCGGGGGGCCAATTCGAGAGACCCAGTACTTC
. TRBJ2-1 TRBV5-1 TRBD1 15 CASSQDRYSYNEQFF TGCGCCAGCAGTCAGGACAGGTACTCCTACAATGAGCAGTTCTTC